Sequencing of this T cell receptor (beta chain) was carried out in a study of tissue T cells after allogeneic stem cell transplantation. Between the trimmed V and J ends, which lost 2 bases and 7 bases, there was a span of 12 bases. CDR3 length: 14 amino acids. Looked up from germline, CDR1 is SNHLY and CDR2 is FYNGKV (reference sequence). Time point: mouse harvest day 7 after allogeneic transplant. The graft held 10^6 splenic CD5+ T cells and 10^7 T-cell-depleted bone marrow cells. Survey-depth TCRbeta CDR3 sequencing reported V/J genes and productive frequencies. Profiled with immunoSEQ multiplex PCR; TCRdb holds only in-frame clones, not every one. Of roughly 10,000 clones listed, 35% to 45% are singletons. As regards this clone: Gene names are the mouse ones. The CDR3 end is not reached by the read, which stops 1 residue before it; the germline J gene fills it in.

Sequencing input: skin. This rearrangement joins TRBV3 to TRBJ2-1; the D is unclear. The TCR comes from a female BALB/c mouse given C57BL/6 T cells with graft-versus-host disease after an allogeneic hematopoietic cell transplant. Partial CDR3 DNA: TGTGCCAGCAGCTTATCCCTCAATGGGGCTGAGCAGTTC. Translating it yields CASSLSLNGAEQF. The full CDR3 protein is CASSLSLNGAEQFF.